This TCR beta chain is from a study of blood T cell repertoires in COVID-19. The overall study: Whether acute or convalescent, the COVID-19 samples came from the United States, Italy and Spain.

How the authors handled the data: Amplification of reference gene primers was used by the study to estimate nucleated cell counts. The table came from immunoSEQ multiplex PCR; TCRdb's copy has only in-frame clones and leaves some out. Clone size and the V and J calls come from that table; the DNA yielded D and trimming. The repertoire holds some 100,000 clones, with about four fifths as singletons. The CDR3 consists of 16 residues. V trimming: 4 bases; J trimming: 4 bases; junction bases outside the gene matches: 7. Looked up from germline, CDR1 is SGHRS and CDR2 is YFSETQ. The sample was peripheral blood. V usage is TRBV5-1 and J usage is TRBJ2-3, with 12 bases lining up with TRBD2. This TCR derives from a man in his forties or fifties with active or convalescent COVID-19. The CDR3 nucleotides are TGCGCCAGCAGCAAGGGGCTAGCGGGGGGGCCAGATACGCAGTATTTT. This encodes CASSKGLAGGPDTQYF. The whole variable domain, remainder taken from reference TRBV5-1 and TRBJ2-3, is KAGVTQTPRYLIKTRGQQVTLSCSPISGHRSVSWYQQTPGQGLQFLFEYFSETQRNKGNFPGRFSGRQFSNSRSEMNVSTLELGDSALYLCASSKGLAGGPDTQYFGPGTRLTVL.